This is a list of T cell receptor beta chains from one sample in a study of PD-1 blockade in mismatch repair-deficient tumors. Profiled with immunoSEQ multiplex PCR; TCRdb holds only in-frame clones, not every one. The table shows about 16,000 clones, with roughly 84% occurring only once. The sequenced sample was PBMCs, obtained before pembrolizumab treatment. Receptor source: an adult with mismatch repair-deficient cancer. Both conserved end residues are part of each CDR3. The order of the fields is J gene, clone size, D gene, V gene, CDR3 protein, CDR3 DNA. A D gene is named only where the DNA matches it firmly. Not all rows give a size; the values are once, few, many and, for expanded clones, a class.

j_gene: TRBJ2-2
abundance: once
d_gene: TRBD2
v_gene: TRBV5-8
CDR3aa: CASSSGTSGRYTGELFF
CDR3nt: TGTGCCAGCAGCTCCGGGACTAGCGGGAGGTACACCGGGGAGCTGTTTTTT

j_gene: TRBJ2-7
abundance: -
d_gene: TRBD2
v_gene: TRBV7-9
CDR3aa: CASTTTSGKTEQYF
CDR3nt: TGTGCCAGCACCACGACTAGCGGGAAGACCGAGCAGTACTTC

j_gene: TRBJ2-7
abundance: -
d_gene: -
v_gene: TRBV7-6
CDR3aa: CASSLGGMGGVYEQYF
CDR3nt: TGTGCCAGCAGCTTAGGGGGGATGGGGGGCGTTTACGAGCAGTACTTC

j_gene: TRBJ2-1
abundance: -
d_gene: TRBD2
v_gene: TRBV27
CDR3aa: CASQTSGRFSYNEQFF
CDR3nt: TGTGCCAGCCAGACTAGCGGGAGGTTCTCCTACAATGAGCAGTTCTTC

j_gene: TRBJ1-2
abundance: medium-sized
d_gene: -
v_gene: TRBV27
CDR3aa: CASSLSVDNYGYTF
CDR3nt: TGTGCCAGCAGTTTATCCGTAGACAACTATGGCTACACCTTC

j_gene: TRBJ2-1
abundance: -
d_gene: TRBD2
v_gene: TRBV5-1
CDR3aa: CASSFSGGYGEQFF
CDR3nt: TGCGCCAGCAGCTTCTCGGGAGGGTACGGTGAGCAGTTCTTC

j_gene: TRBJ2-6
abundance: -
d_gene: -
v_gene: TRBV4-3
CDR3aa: CASSQDRGTGANVLTF
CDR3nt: TGCGCCAGCAGCCAAGATCGAGGGACTGGGGCCAACGTCCTGACTTTC

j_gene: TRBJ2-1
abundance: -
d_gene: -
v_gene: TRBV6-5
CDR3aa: CASGSFGEQFF
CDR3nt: TGTGCCAGCGGGAGTTTCGGTGAGCAGTTCTTC

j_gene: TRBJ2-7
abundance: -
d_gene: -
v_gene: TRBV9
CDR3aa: CASSDGGYEQYF
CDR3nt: TGTGCCAGCAGCGACGGAGGTTACGAGCAGTACTTC

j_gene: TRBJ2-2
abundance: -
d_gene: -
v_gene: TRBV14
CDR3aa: CASSQKWGGIAGELFF
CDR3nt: TGTGCCAGCAGCCAAAAGTGGGGCGGTATTGCCGGGGAGCTGTTTTTT

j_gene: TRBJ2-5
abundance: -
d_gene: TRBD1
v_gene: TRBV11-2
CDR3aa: CASSFRQGEPVAQYF
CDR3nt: TGTGCCAGCAGCTTTAGACAGGGGGAACCAGTGGCCCAGTACTTC

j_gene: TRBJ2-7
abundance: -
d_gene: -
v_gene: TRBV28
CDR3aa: CASRTISDTPGSYEQYF
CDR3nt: TGTGCCAGCCGGACGATTTCGGACACACCGGGGTCCTACGAGCAGTACTTC

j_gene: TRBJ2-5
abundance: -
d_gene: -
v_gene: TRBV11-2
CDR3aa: CASSLGVGQGHQETQYF
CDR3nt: TGTGCCAGCAGCCTTGGGGTCGGGCAGGGCCACCAAGAGACCCAGTACTTC

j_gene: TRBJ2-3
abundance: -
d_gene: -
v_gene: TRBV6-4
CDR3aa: CASSDSSEGSDTQYF
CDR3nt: TGTGCCAGCAGTGACTCTTCTGAGGGCTCAGATACGCAGTATTTT

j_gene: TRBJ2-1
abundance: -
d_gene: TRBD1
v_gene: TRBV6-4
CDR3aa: CASSEAGGDNNEQFF
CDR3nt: TGTGCCAGCAGTGAGGCAGGGGGCGATAATAATGAGCAGTTCTTC

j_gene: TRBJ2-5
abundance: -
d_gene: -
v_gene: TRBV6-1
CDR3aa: CASLNLETQYF
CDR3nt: TGTGCCAGCCTCAACTTGGAGACCCAGTACTTC

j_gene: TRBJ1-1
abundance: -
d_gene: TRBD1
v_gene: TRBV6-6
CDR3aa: CASSYSTGREAFF
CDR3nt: TGTGCCAGCAGTTACTCGACAGGGCGTGAAGCTTTCTTT

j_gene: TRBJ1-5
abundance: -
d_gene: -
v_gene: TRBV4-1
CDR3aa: CASSQDIIGSHNQPQHF
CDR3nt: TGCGCCAGCAGCCAAGATATCATCGGCAGCCACAATCAGCCCCAGCATTTT

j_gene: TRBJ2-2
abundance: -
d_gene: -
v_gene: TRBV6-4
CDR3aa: CASSEGDPTNTGELFF
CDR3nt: TGTGCCAGCAGTGAGGGTGACCCCACGAACACCGGGGAGCTGTTTTTT

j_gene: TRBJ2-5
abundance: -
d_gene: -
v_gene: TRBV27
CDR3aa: CASSLVPLETQYF
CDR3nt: TGTGCCAGCAGTTTAGTCCCCCTAGAGACCCAGTACTTC

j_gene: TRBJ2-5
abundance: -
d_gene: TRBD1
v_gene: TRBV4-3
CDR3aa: CASSHRTGTQETQYF
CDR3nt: TGCGCCAGCAGCCACCGGACAGGAACCCAAGAGACCCAGTACTTC

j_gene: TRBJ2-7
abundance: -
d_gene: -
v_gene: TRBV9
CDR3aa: CASSPLDSRWEQYF
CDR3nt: TGTGCCAGCAGCCCCCTGGACAGTCGATGGGAGCAGTACTTC

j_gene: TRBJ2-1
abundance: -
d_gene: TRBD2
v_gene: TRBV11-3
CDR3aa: CASTPGGYHEQFF
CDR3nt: TGTGCCAGCACACCGGGAGGGTACCATGAGCAGTTCTTC

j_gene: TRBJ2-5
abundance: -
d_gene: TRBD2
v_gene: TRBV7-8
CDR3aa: CASSLLAGAETQYF
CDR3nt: TGTGCCAGCAGCTTATTAGCGGGAGCCGAGACCCAGTACTTC

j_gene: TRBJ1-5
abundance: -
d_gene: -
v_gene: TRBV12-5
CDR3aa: CASGDGRNQPQHF
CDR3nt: TGTGCTAGTGGTGACGGACGCAATCAGCCCCAGCATTTT

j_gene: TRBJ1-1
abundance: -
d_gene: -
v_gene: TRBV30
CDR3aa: CAWSLQVAEAFF
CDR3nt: TGTGCCTGGAGTTTACAGGTGGCTGAAGCTTTCTTT

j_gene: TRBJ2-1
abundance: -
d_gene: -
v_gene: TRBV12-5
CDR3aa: CASGLVHQADEQFF
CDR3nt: TGTGCTAGTGGTTTGGTACATCAAGCGGATGAGCAGTTCTTC

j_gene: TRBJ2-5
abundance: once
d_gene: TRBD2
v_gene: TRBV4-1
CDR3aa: CASSQPMGLGKETQYF
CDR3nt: TGCGCCAGCAGCCAACCAATGGGACTAGGGAAAGAGACCCAGTACTTC

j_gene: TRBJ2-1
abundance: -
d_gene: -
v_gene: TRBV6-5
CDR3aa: CASRSIGQSNEQFF
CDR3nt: TGTGCCAGCAGATCCATCGGACAGTCCAATGAGCAGTTCTTC

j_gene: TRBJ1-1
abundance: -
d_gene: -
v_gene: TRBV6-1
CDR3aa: CASSPGQNTEAFF
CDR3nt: TGTGCCAGCAGCCCGGGACAGAACACTGAAGCTTTCTTT

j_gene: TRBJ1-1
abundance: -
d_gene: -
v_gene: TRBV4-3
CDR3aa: CASSRNTEAFF
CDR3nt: TGCGCCAGCAGCCGAAACACTGAAGCTTTCTTT

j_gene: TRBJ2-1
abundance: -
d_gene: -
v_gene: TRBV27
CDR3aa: CASSLSRYNEQFF
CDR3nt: TGTGCCAGCAGTTTATCCAGGTACAATGAGCAGTTCTTC

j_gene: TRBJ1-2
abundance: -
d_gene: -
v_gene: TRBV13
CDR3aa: CASSPVRARVGYGYTF
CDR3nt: TGTGCCAGCAGCCCAGTAAGGGCCAGGGTGGGCTATGGCTACACCTTC

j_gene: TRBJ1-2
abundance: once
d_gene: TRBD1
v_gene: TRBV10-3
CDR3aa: CAIGRDRNDDGYTF
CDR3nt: TGTGCCATCGGCCGGGACAGGAACGACGATGGCTACACCTTC

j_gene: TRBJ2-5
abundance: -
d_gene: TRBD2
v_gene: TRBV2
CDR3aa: CASSDLVVGAGGPETQYF
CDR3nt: TGTGCCAGCAGCGACCTGGTGGTTGGTGCGGGAGGGCCGGAGACCCAGTACTTC

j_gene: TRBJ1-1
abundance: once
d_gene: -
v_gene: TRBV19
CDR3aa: CASSKDATDEAFF
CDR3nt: TGTGCCAGTAGTAAGGATGCGACAGATGAAGCTTTCTTT

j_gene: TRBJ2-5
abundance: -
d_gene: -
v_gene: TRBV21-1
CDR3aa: CASFLMARRETQYF
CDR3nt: TGTGCCAGTTTCCTAATGGCCCGGAGGGAGACCCAGTACTTC

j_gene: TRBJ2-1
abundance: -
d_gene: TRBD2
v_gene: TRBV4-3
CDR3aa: CASSERLADYNEQFF
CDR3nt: TGCGCCAGCAGCGAAAGACTAGCGGACTACAATGAGCAGTTCTTC

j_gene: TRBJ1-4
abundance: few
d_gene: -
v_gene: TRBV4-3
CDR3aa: CASSQDGGGSNEKLFF
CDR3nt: TGCGCCAGCAGCCAAGATGGGGGGGGTAGTAATGAAAAACTGTTTTTT

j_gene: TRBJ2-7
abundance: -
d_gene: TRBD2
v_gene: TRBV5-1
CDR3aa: CASSRGLAGGPSYEQYF
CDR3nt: TGCGCCAGCAGCAGGGGACTAGCGGGGGGCCCCTCCTACGAGCAGTACTTC

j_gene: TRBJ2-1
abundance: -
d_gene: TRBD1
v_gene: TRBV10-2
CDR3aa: CASTPPGTGGWPPGMDEQFF
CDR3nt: TGCGCCAGCACCCCCCCGGGGACAGGGGGCTGGCCTCCTGGTATGGATGAGCAGTTCTTC

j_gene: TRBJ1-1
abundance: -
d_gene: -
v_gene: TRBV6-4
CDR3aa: CASSPGGIGGTEAFF
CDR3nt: TGTGCCAGCAGCCCGGGAGGTATCGGGGGCACTGAAGCTTTCTTT

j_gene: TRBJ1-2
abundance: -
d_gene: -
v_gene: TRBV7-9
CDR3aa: CASSWDNYGYTF
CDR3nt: TGTGCCAGCAGCTGGGACAACTATGGCTACACCTTC

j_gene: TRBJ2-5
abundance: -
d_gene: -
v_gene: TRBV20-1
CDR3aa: CSAEGKETQYF
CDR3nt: TGCAGTGCTGAGGGAAAAGAGACCCAGTACTTC

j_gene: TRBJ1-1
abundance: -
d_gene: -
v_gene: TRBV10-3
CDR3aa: CAISESPDGAVTEAFF
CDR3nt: TGTGCCATCAGTGAGAGCCCGGACGGGGCCGTCACTGAAGCTTTCTTT

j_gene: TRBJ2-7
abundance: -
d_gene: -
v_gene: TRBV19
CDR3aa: CASSIGVRSPYEQYF
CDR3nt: TGTGCCAGTAGTATAGGGGTTCGGAGTCCCTACGAGCAGTACTTC

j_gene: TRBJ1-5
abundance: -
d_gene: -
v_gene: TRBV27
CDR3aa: CASSKTWTVGVQPQHF
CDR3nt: TGTGCCAGCAGTAAAACGTGGACAGTGGGGGTTCAGCCCCAGCATTTT

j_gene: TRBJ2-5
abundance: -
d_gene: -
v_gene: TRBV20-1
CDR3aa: CSASPKETQYF
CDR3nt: TGCAGTGCTAGCCCCAAGGAGACCCAGTACTTC

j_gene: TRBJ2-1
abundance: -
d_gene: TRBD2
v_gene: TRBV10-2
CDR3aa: CASGPHSGRQHNEQFF
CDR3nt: TGCGCCAGCGGACCCCATAGCGGGAGACAACACAATGAGCAGTTCTTC

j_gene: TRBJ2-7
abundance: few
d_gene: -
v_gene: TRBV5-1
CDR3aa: CASSLMPFNPHEQYF
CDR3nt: TGCGCCAGCAGCTTGATGCCGTTCAACCCCCACGAGCAGTACTTC

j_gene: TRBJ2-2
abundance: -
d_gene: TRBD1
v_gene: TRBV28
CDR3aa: CASSPHGTGGSGELFF
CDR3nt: TGTGCCAGCAGTCCACACGGGACAGGGGGCTCCGGGGAGCTGTTTTTT

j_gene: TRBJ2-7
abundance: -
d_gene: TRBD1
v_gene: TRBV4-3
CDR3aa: CASRGTGAREQYF
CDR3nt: TGCGCCAGCAGAGGGACAGGGGCGCGCGAGCAGTACTTC

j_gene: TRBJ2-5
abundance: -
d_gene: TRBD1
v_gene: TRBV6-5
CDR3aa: CASRPGQYQETQYF
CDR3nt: TGTGCCAGCAGGCCGGGACAGTATCAAGAGACCCAGTACTTC

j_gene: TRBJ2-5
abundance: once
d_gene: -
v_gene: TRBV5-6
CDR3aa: CASSFSRLFETQYF
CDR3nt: TGTGCCAGCAGCTTCAGTCGGCTATTTGAGACCCAGTACTTC

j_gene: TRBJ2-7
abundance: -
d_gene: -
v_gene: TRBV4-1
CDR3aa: CASSYRGGYEQYF
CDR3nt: TGCGCCAGCAGCTACAGGGGGGGGTACGAGCAGTACTTC